The present TCR beta chain was sequenced within a study of Ad26.COV2.S vaccination and SARS-CoV-2 variants. On the study more broadly: Donor was assigned to the Ad26.COV2.S arm of trial COV1001. In the study, Ad26.COV2.S was injected intramuscularly once, or twice 56 days apart. The study, taken as a whole, reports: Using TCR breadth and depth analyses may have led to underestimated total T cell responses.

The repertoire was sequenced with immunoSEQ multiplex PCR; TCRdb's copy has only in-frame clones and lacks some. This sample yields a few hundred thousand clones, of which 75% to 90% are seen a single time; around 5.5% belongs to the top ten. For this clone: Its antigen is unidentified.

Treatment specified: approximately 18 received Ad26.COV2.S at low or high dose, single or two shots; about 5 received placebo; per-sample allocation not given. Specimen acquisition occurred on day 63 following the initial vaccine or placebo injection. Boston hosted the donor, who was an adult aged 18-55 years. Germline V gives CDR1 LGHDT, CDR2 YNNKEL (reference sequence). Trimming at V came to 3 bases and at J to 5 bases, leaving 7 bases not matched to a gene. The CDR3 extends over 14 amino acids. Sequenced material: peripheral blood, taken in a trial of Ad26.COV2.S vaccine versus placebo. The chain links TRBV3-1 (or the pseudogene TRBV3-2) to TRBJ2-7; 7 bases agree with TRBD1. This receptor was obtained from a person aged 18 to 59 who received the Ad26.COV2.S COVID-19 vaccine or a placebo. CDR3 DNA: TGTGCCAGCAGCCAGAACAGGGGATGCGACGAGCAGTACTTC. It specifies CASSQNRGCDEQYF.